This T cell receptor beta chain was captured in a study of cytomegalovirus exposure and HLA in healthy donors. Overall study results and limits: Across donors, presence/absence analyses took sequencing depth to be roughly uniform.

This clone was detected only a few times. Its matching antigen is unknown. The PCR was carried out with 60 Vbeta primers and 13 Jbeta primers. Profiling relied on immunoSEQ multiplex PCR, and the TCRdb table lists in-frame clones only, not all of them. This table has some 120,000 clones, under 20% appearing once. In germline, CDR1 is KGHSY, CDR2 FQNENV. V was shortened by 0 bases and J by 0 bases, with 7 bases between the two germline ends. The CDR3 contains 15 residues. The V gene is TRBV16, the J gene TRBJ2-3, with TRBD2 as a possible D gene (6 bases). The receptor was derived from a female donor in good health and CMV-seropositive. The sequencing sample was made of PBMCs. Here the CDR3 DNA reads TGTGCCAGCAGCCAATCGGGGGGTAGCACAGATACGCAGTATTTT. This codes for CASSQSGGSTDTQYF. Combining the CDR3 with reference TRBV16 and TRBJ2-3 gives the whole variable domain GEEVAQTPKHLVRGEGQKAKLYCAPIKGHSYVFWYQQVLKNEFKFLISFQNENVFDETGMPKERFSAKCLPNSPCSLEIQATKLEDSAVYFCASSQSGGSTDTQYFGPGTRLTVL.